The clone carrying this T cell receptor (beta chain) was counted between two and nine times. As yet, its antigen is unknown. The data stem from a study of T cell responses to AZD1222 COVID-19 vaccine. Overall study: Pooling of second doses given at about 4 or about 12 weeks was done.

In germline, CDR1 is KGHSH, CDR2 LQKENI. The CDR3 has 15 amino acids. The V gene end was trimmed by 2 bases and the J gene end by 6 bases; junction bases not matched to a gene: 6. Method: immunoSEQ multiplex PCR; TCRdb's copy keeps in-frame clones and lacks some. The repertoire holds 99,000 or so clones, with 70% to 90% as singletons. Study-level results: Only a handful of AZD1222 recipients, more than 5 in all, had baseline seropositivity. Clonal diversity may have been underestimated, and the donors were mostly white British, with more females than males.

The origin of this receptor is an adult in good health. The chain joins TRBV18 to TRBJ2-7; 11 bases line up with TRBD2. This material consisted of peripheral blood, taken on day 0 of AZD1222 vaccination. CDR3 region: CASSPVTSGGSEQYF. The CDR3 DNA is TGTGCCAGCTCACCAGTAACTAGCGGGGGATCCGAGCAGTACTTC.